This TCR beta chain was observed in a study of blood T cell repertoires in COVID-19. Overall study context: In each case, the material was cDNA or gDNA derived from T cells, B-cell-depleted T cells, or PBMCs.

Per the study methods: Using reference gene primer amplification, nucleated cell counts were estimated. This table comes from immunoSEQ multiplex PCR, and its TCRdb copy is limited to in-frame clones, with some not included. V and J calls and clone size follow that table, whereas D and trimming were derived from the DNA. The sample lists 45,000 or so clones, over 70% seen once, with more than 2% in the top ten. Seattle participants joined during active infection and were tracked over time. Sequenced sample: peripheral blood. The receptor comes from an elderly woman with COVID-19, enrolled during active disease.

CDR3 sequence: CASRVTAINEKLFF. CDR3 DNA sequence: TGTGCCAGCAGAGTGACAGCAATTAATGAAAAACTGTTTTTT. The rearrangement links TRBV2 to TRBJ1-4, with a weak D call TRBD1 (5 bases). Looked up from germline, CDR1 is SNHLY and CDR2 is FYNNEI. The CDR3 length is 14 residues. V was pared by 6 bases and J by 4 bases, with 12 bases between.